What follows are 32 T cell receptor beta chains derived from one specimen sequenced in a study of response to subunit inactivated influenza vaccine. In TCRdb, the RT-PCR reads were re-called with MiXCR into one record per CDR3 protein. The sample lists about 520,000 distinct CDR3 sequences; approximately 24% were seen once. This specimen was CD4+ T cells sorted from PBMCs, taken roughly 5 days after vaccination. Every receptor here comes from a man aged 50 or older who received an inactivated influenza vaccine.

This clonotype was detected a few times. The chain couples TRBV4-2 to TRBJ2-2; tentative D call: TRBD1 (5 bases). There are 14 residues in the CDR3. The V end was cut by 6 bases, the J end by 1 base, with 9 bases between. Germline V lookup: CDR1 LGHNA, CDR2 YNFKEQ. Here the CDR3 reads CASRWGGNTGELFF. As DNA, the CDR3 is TGTGCCAGCAGATGGGGCGGGAACACCGGGGAGCTGTTTTTT.

This clonotype has more than one count but fewer than ten. The chain employs TRBV7-9 and TRBJ2-3; 7 positions agree with TRBD1. The germline V gene has CDR1 SEHNR and CDR2 FQNEAQ (reference sequence). The trim removed 4 bases at V and 0 bases at J, leaving 4 bases unmatched. The CDR3 runs 15 residues. CDR3 in DNA: TGTGCCAGCAGCTCAGGGGGAAGGAGCACAGATACGCAGTATTTT. Translated: CASSSGGRSTDTQYF.

This clonotype turned up a few times. The chain carries TRBV20-1 and TRBJ2-7; D not certain. Germline V gene data show CDR1 as DFQATT and CDR2 as SNEGSKA (reference sequence). The CDR3 sequence is 14 residues long. The V end lost 0 bases, the J end lost 3 bases, and 12 bases lay between the germline ends. The CDR3 region is CSARDLRDFYEQYF. The CDR3 DNA reads as TGCAGTGCTAGAGATCTACGAGATTTCTACGAGCAGTACTTC.

The chain employs TRBV7-7 and TRBJ2-2; 10 nucleotides line up with TRBD2. CDR1 SSHAT and CDR2 FNYEAQ come from the germline V gene (reference sequence). This CDR3 spans 19 amino acids. Trimming cost V 1 base and J 2 bases; bases outside gene matches: 10. The CDR3 protein is CASSLGPHLAGGNTGELFF. CDR3 sequence (DNA): TGTGCCAGCAGCTTAGGGCCCCATTTAGCGGGAGGAAACACCGGGGAGCTGTTTTTT. The variable domain in full, with the rest retrieved from reference TRBV7-7 and TRBJ2-2, is GAGVSQSPRYKVTKRGQDVTLRCDPISSHATLYWYQQALGQGPEFLTYFNYEAQPDKSGLPSDRFSAERPEGSISTLTIQRTEQRDSAMYRCASSLGPHLAGGNTGELFFGEGSRLTVL.

The chain couples TRBV18 to TRBJ2-1, with 8 bases that match TRBD1. The V gene end was trimmed by 1 base and the J gene end by 8 bases; junction bases not matched to a gene: 7. The CDR3 is 15 amino acids. Germline CDR1 is KGHSH and CDR2 is LQKENI. DNA for the CDR3: TGTGCCAGCTCACCACGACAGGGGCCCGGGGATGAGCAGTTCTTC. Protein product: CASSPRQGPGDEQFF. The whole variable domain, filled in from reference TRBV18 and TRBJ2-1, reads NAGVMQNPRHLVRRRGQEARLRCSPMKGHSHVYWYRQLPEEGLKFMVYLQKENIIDESGMPKERFSAEFPKEGPSILRIQQVVRGDSAAYFCASSPRQGPGDEQFFGPGTRLTVL.

In the case of this clonotype: This sequence may be a read error, since a much larger clone differs from it by one base. The gene calls are TRBV11-2 and TRBJ1-2; D ambiguous. This CDR3 spans 15 amino acids. CDR1 is SGHAT and CDR2 is FQNNGV in the germline V gene. The DNA for the CDR3 is TGTTCCAGCAGCTTAGCTGAGCAGGTCGGCTATGGCTACACCTTC. Encoded protein: CSSSLAEQVGYGYTF.

This clonotype was counted between two and nine times. V is TRBV15 and J is TRBJ2-7; D gene uncertain. There are 15 residues in the CDR3. The germline V gene encodes CDR1 LNHNV and CDR2 YYDKDF (reference sequence). Between the trimmed V and J ends, which lost 0 bases and 0 bases, there was a span of 9 bases. CDR3 nucleotide sequence: TGTGCCACCAGCAGAGAATTTCGGAGCTCCTACGAGCAGTACTTC. Amino acid sequence: CATSREFRSSYEQYF.

The rearrangement uses TRBV10-3 and TRBJ1-1, with D uncertain. Trimming stripped 4 bases from V and 1 base from J, with 4 bases between. CDR1 ENHRY and CDR2 SYGVKD come from the germline V gene. The CDR3 has 12 residues. The CDR3 reads CAISGRNTEAFF. CDR3 nucleotides: TGTGCCATCAGTGGTAGGAACACTGAAGCTTTCTTT.

In this sample, this clonotype turned up a few times. V gene TRBV28 combines with J gene TRBJ1-6; D is possibly TRBD1 (6 bases). CDR3 size: 14 residues. CDR1 is MDHEN and CDR2 is SYDVKM in the germline V gene. V was clipped by 6 bases and J by 10 bases, with 16 bases between them. This chain's CDR3 is CASSSGAPVSPLHF. The CDR3 DNA is TGTGCCAGCAGCTCGGGGGCGCCGGTCTCACCCCTCCACTTT.

With regard to this clonotype: A junction boundary mismatches the germline segment, possibly from a read error. The CDR3 DNA reads as TGCAGTGCTATATGGCCGGGACAGGGTCAAGAAACCCAGTACTTC. It encodes CSAIWPGQGQETQYF. The chain recombines TRBV20-1 with TRBJ2-5; 9 nucleotides agree with TRBD1. The germline V gene has CDR1 DFQATT and CDR2 SNEGSKA (reference sequence). This CDR3 is 15 amino acids long.

In its sample, this clonotype was seen a few times. This chain links TRBV6-1 with TRBJ1-3, with D hard to call. Trimming cost V 5 bases and J 3 bases, with 11 bases left between them. The CDR3 length is 14 residues. Germline loops: CDR1 MNHNS, CDR2 SASEGT. This CDR3 is CASSRAGFGNTIYF. The CDR3 bases are TGTGCCAGCAGTCGGGCAGGATTTGGAAACACCATATATTTT.

This clonotype was found once. This chain connects TRBV12-3 or TRBV12-4 to TRBJ2-4; D gene ambiguous. The V end lost 2 bases, the J end lost 0 bases, and 5 bases lay between the germline ends. The CDR3 totals 14 residues. The CDR3 sequence is CASSLNEAKNIQYF. DNA for the CDR3: TGTGCCAGCAGTTTAAACGAAGCCAAAAACATTCAGTACTTC.

The V call is TRBV24-1, the J call TRBJ2-5, with 7 nucleotides matching TRBD2. Unmatched junction bases numbered 7, after V lost 2 bases and J lost 2 bases. Germline CDR1 is KGHDR and CDR2 is SFDVKD. The length of the CDR3 is 16 residues. The CDR3 reads CATSDYTSATQETQYF. The DNA for the CDR3 is TGTGCCACCAGTGATTATACTAGCGCCACGCAAGAGACCCAGTACTTC.

This clonotype has just a few counts. V is TRBV24-1 and J is TRBJ1-4, with 7 bases identical to TRBD1. The CDR3 consists of 16 residues. The germline gives CDR1 KGHDR, CDR2 SFDVKD. J gave up 5 bases and V 3 bases, and 8 bases lay outside the gene matches. The CDR3: CATSDPHTTGNEKLFF. The CDR3 region has the DNA TGTGCCACCAGTGATCCTCATACGACAGGGAATGAAAAACTGTTTTTT.

This clonotype was detected ten times or more. The chain has TRBV5-1 and TRBJ1-1, with 7 bases lining up with TRBD1. Germline V lookup: CDR1 SGHRS, CDR2 YFSETQ. V lost 4 bases, J lost 5 bases, and 5 bases stayed unmatched. The CDR3 consists of 13 residues. CDR3 bases: TGCGCCAGCAGCCTAGACAGGGAGACTGAAGCTTTCTTT. Translation: CASSLDRETEAFF. The full variable domain, in which reference TRBV5-1 and TRBJ1-1 provide the parts outside the CDR3, is KAGVTQTPRYLIKTRGQQVTLSCSPISGHRSVSWYQQTPGQGLQFLFEYFSETQRNKGNFPGRFSGRQFSNSRSEMNVSTLELGDSALYLCASSLDRETEAFFGQGTRLTVV.

This clonotype was seen a few times. This chain connects TRBV25-1 to TRBJ2-1, with D perhaps TRBD1 or TRBD2 (5 bases each). The germline CDR1 and CDR2 sequences are MGHDK and SYGVNS. The ends were cut back, 2 bases at V and 8 bases at J, with 13 bases in the middle. This CDR3 has 14 residues. In DNA, the CDR3 is TGTGCCAGCAGTGAAAAACAACGGGACCATGAGCAGTTCTTC. It yields the protein CASSEKQRDHEQFF. Looking up the rest from reference TRBV25-1 and TRBJ2-1 gives the full variable domain: EADIYQTPRYLVIGTGKKITLECSQTMGHDKMYWYQQDPGMELHLIHYSYGVNSTEKGDLSSESTVSRIRTEHFPLTLESARPSHTSQYLCASSEKQRDHEQFFGPGTRLTVL.

The V call is TRBV4-2, the J call TRBJ2-3; D might be TRBD1 or TRBD2, each matching 6 bases. Germline-derived CDR1 and CDR2 are LGHNA and YNFKEQ. Between the trimmed V and J ends, which lost 0 bases and 4 bases, there was a span of 14 bases. The CDR3 spans 16 residues. Here the CDR3 reads CASSQERGALADTQYF. The CDR3 DNA follows: TGTGCCAGCAGCCAAGAAAGGGGGGCTCTAGCAGATACGCAGTATTTT.

The J gene is TRBJ1-3, the V gene TRBV9, with a possible D match to TRBD1 (6 bases). The CDR3 contains 15 residues. Germline loops: CDR1 SGDLS, CDR2 YYNGEE. V lost 4 bases, J lost 0 bases, and 11 bases lay in between. CDR3 bases: TGTGCCAGCAGCCCGGACAGCTACTCTGGAAACACCATATATTTT. Its protein product is CASSPDSYSGNTIYF.

This clonotype was picked up many times. In DNA form, the CDR3 reads TGTGCCTGGAGTGCGGGGCCCCGTCGAAATCAGCCCCAGCATTTT. Translated: CAWSAGPRRNQPQHF. The V call is TRBV30, the J call TRBJ1-5; D possibly corresponds to TRBD1 (5 bases). This CDR3 has 15 amino acids. Germline lookup yields CDR1 GTSNPN and CDR2 SVGIG (reference sequence). V was trimmed by 1 base and J by 4 bases, leaving 14 bases between them.

This clonotype was counted a few times. The chain couples TRBV21-1 to TRBJ2-7; the table's D gene call, TRBD2, was not cross checked with the DNA. TRBV21-1 is tagged as a pseudogene. The CDR3 contains 18 residues. The CDR3 coding sequence is TGTGCCAGCAGCGCCCTGAGGGCACTAGCGGGAGCTGACTACGAGCAGTACTTC. Protein product: CASSALRALAGADYEQYF.

The chain carries TRBV4-1 and TRBJ2-7, with 8 nucleotides matching TRBD1. The junction had 10 bases not matched to a gene; V was cut back by 5 bases and J by 4 bases. This CDR3 is 15 amino acids long. Germline CDR1 MGHRA, CDR2 YSYEKL. As DNA, the CDR3 is TGCGCCAGCAGCGACGGCCAGGGGGCGCGGTACGAGCAGTACTTC. It is translated as CASSDGQGARYEQYF.

The chain recombines TRBV20-1 with TRBJ2-1, with D perhaps TRBD2 (6 bases). CDR1 is DFQATT and CDR2 is SNEGSKA in the germline V gene (reference sequence). The CDR3 length is 13 residues. V shed 3 bases and J shed 7 bases, with 13 bases lying between them. CDR3 DNA: TGCAGTGCTAGTCAGCTAGCGTATAATGAGCAGTTCTTC. Protein product: CSASQLAYNEQFF.

This clonotype was picked up a small number of times. The genes are TRBV12-3 or TRBV12-4 and TRBJ2-1; D is unresolved. V dropped 1 base and J dropped 7 bases, with 8 bases sitting between them. This CDR3 spans 13 amino acids. The DNA for the CDR3 is TGTGCCAGCAGTTTAGGACGGAAAAATGAGCAGTTCTTC. Protein product: CASSLGRKNEQFF.

The table lists this clonotype with a few counts. CDR3 protein: CSVDSTDGYTF. The CDR3, as DNA: TGCAGCGTGGACTCAACTGATGGCTACACCTTC. V is TRBV29-1 and J is TRBJ1-2; no definite D call. This CDR3 has 11 amino acids. The germline CDR1 and CDR2 sequences are SQVTM and ANQGSEA. Trimming removed 6 bases from V and 6 bases from J, with 11 bases in between.

This chain uses TRBV30 with TRBJ2-2; 9 bases agree with TRBD1. Trimming removed 3 bases from V and 7 bases from J; junction bases left unmatched: 6. The length of the CDR3 is 14 residues. Germline V lookup: CDR1 GTSNPN, CDR2 SVGIG (reference sequence). The CDR3 is CAWRGQGRGGELFF. CDR3 DNA sequence: TGTGCCTGGAGGGGACAGGGTAGGGGCGGGGAGCTGTTTTTT.

J is TRBJ1-2 and V is TRBV4-3; 8 nucleotides agree with TRBD1. The germline V gene encodes CDR1 LGHNA and CDR2 YSLEER. This CDR3 region has 14 residues. V was pared by 5 bases and J by 8 bases, with 10 bases of the junction left unmatched. This CDR3 reads CASSKGQAGSGYTF. The CDR3 region has the DNA TGCGCCAGCAGCAAGGGACAGGCTGGCAGCGGCTACACCTTC.

In its sample, this clonotype was seen many times. The chain has TRBV20-1 and TRBJ1-1, with D perhaps TRBD1 (5 bases). The V end lost 8 bases, the J end lost 6 bases, and 22 bases lay between the germline ends. Germline-derived CDR1 and CDR2 are DFQATT and SNEGSKA (reference sequence). This CDR3 has 14 amino acids. CDR3: CSSKRRGMAAEAFF. CDR3 coding DNA: TGCAGTTCGAAAAGAAGGGGAATGGCCGCTGAAGCTTTCTTT.

This clonotype was seen a few times. The rearrangement joins TRBV6-2 or TRBV6-3 to TRBJ1-3, with D uncertain. The length of the CDR3 is 13 residues. Germline V gives CDR1 MNHEY, CDR2 SVGEGT. Trimming pared 11 bases from V and 0 bases from J, leaving 11 bases between. This CDR3 reads CAARESSGNTIYF. The CDR3 coding sequence is TGTGCCGCAAGAGAATCCTCTGGAAACACCATATATTTT.

V gene TRBV7-2 combines with J gene TRBJ2-5; 8 nucleotides line up with TRBD2. There are 14 residues in the CDR3. In germline, CDR1 is SGHTA, CDR2 FQGNSA. V lost 5 bases and J lost 5; bases outside the gene matches: 7. The CDR3 spells CASSAAGARETQYF. CDR3 nucleotides: TGTGCCAGCAGCGCAGCGGGAGCGAGGGAGACCCAGTACTTC.

Only a few counts were recorded for this clonotype. The chain employs TRBV21-1 and TRBJ1-2; whether TRBD1, the table's D call, matches the DNA was not checked. TRBV21-1 is noted as a pseudogene. The CDR3 spans 17 residues. The CDR3 protein is CASSKGVPGQGNYGYTF. The CDR3 DNA reads TGTGCCAGCAGCAAAGGAGTCCCGGGACAGGGAAACTATGGCTACACCTTC.

V and J are TRBV3-1 and TRBJ2-2; the D is unclear. Germline loops: CDR1 LGHDT, CDR2 YNNKEL (reference sequence). Trimming stripped 2 bases from V and 4 bases from J, with 11 bases between. This CDR3 is built from 15 residues. As DNA, the CDR3 is TGTGCCAGCAGCCAAACGGGCTGGGGCACCGGGGAGCTGTTTTTT. It yields the protein CASSQTGWGTGELFF.

This clonotype has ten or more counts. The chain joins TRBV12-3 or TRBV12-4 to TRBJ2-2; perhaps TRBD2 as D (7 bases). The CDR3 loop spans 15 amino acids. With 3 bases removed from V and 5 bases from J, the gap between germline ends came to 13 bases. The CDR3 loop reads CASSFGGAGTGELFF. CDR3 DNA: TGTGCCAGCAGTTTTGGGGGGGCAGGAACCGGGGAGCTGTTTTTT.